Following are 26 T cell receptor beta chains from one sample sequenced in a study of T-cell memory formation after mild COVID-19. A single record per CDR3 protein comes from TCRdb applying MiXCR to the 5' RACE reads. Among roughly 35,000 distinct CDR3 sequences listed, 7.7% were seen once. Sequenced sample: PBMCs or a T cell subset sorted from them (not recorded which). Receptors originate from a man between 18 and 29 years old who had mild COVID-19 (a few samples of this study predate the infection). Cell type and time point are not known.

This clonotype came up many times. V and J are TRBV5-1 and TRBJ1-1, with D possibly being TRBD1 (6 bases). Per germline, CDR1 SGHRS and CDR2 YFSETQ. The CDR3 totals 14 residues. The germline V and J ends were trimmed by 6 bases and 1 base, with 13 bases remaining between them. This chain's CDR3 is CASTLTGPNTEAFF. The CDR3 DNA follows: TGCGCCAGCACACTGACAGGTCCGAACACTGAAGCTTTCTTT.

By share, this clonotype counts as medium-sized (0.01 to 0.1%). The DNA for the CDR3 is TGTGCCAGCAGTGACTCGACTAGCGGGGGGGATGAGCAGTTCTTC. It yields the protein CASSDSTSGGDEQFF. The rearrangement uses TRBV6-4 and TRBJ2-1; 14 nucleotides align to TRBD2. The germline CDR1 and CDR2 sequences are MRHNA and SNTAGT. This CDR3 contains 15 residues. The ends lost 0 bases at V and 8 bases at J; junction bases unmatched: 0.

This clonotype was seen ten or more times. The CDR3 loop reads CASGRTSGTQYF. The CDR3 DNA reads as TGTGCCAGCGGAAGAACTTCGGGGACCCAGTACTTC. V is TRBV5-6 and J is TRBJ2-5; no clear D. This CDR3 has 12 residues. CDR1 is SGHDT, CDR2 YYEEEE, per germline. With 7 bases removed from V and 7 bases from J, the gap between germline ends came to 14 bases.

The rearrangement links TRBV9 to TRBJ1-4; 9 nucleotides agree with TRBD1. The CDR3 has 15 residues. From germline, CDR1 is SGDLS and CDR2 YYNGEE. Trimming removed 4 bases from V and 5 bases from J; junction bases left unmatched: 6. As DNA, the CDR3 is TGTGCCAGCAGCTCCATGGACAGGGGAAATGAAAAACTGTTTTTT. This gives the protein CASSSMDRGNEKLFF. Full variable domain (missing parts from reference TRBV9 and TRBJ1-4): DSGVTQTPKHLITATGQRVTLRCSPRSGDLSVYWYQQSLDQGLQFLIQYYNGEERAKGNILERFSAQQFPDLHSELNLSSLELGDSALYFCASSSMDRGNEKLFFGSGTQLSVL.

This clonotype was detected a few times. V usage is TRBV7-9 and J usage is TRBJ2-2; D might be TRBD2 (5 bases). Germline V gene lookup returns CDR1 SEHNR and CDR2 FQNEAQ (reference sequence). CDR3 length: 15 amino acids. The V gene lost 5 bases and the J gene lost 7 bases, with 17 bases spanning the gap. The CDR3 loop reads CASSPSSLAGGELFF. The DNA for the CDR3 is TGTGCCAGCAGCCCTAGCTCCCTAGCCGGCGGGGAGCTGTTTTTT.

This clonotype was seen ten or more times. This rearrangement joins TRBV12-3 or TRBV12-4 to TRBJ1-5, with a tentative D call TRBD1 (5 bases). Trimming took off 2 bases at V and 4 bases at J, with 15 bases between the two ends. The CDR3 extends over 16 amino acids. DNA of the CDR3: TGTGCCAGCAGTTTAACTCTAAACGGGGGGAATCAGCCCCAGCATTTT. Translation gives CASSLTLNGGNQPQHF.

The V call is TRBV7-2, the J call TRBJ2-4, with 9 bases aligning to TRBD1. The CDR3 spans 17 residues. CDR1 SGHTA and CDR2 FQGNSA come from the germline V gene. The V segment lost 6 bases and the J segment 0 bases; nucleotides outside the gene matches: 9. In DNA, the CDR3 is TGTGCCAGCAGGGACAGGGGCGACCGCCTAGCCAAAAACATTCAGTACTTC. Its protein product is CASRDRGDRLAKNIQYF.

The gene calls are TRBV5-1 and TRBJ1-2; 8 nucleotides agree with TRBD1. The CDR3 runs 14 residues. Trimming removed 5 bases from V and 5 bases from J; junction bases left unmatched: 8. In germline, CDR1 is SGHRS, CDR2 YFSETQ. The CDR3 nucleotides are TGCGCCAGCAGTCCGGACAGGGTAGGATATGGCTACACCTTC. It codes for CASSPDRVGYGYTF.

This clonotype was detected ten times or more. This chain joins TRBV29-1 and TRBJ2-7, with D possibly being TRBD2 (5 bases). V gave up 5 bases and J gave up 4 bases, with 18 bases separating them. This CDR3 contains 14 residues. In germline, CDR1 is SQVTM, CDR2 ANQGSEA. CDR3 bases: TGCAGCGTTTTTTCCCCCGGAGGAAGGTACGAGCAGTACTTC. Translation: CSVFSPGGRYEQYF.

V usage is TRBV3-1 and J usage is TRBJ1-2; D possibly corresponds to TRBD1 (5 bases). Germline V gives CDR1 LGHDT, CDR2 YNNKEL (reference sequence). This CDR3 spans 14 amino acids. V was clipped by 1 base and J by 4 bases, with 10 bases between them. CDR3 loop: CASSQGGGAYGYTF. The CDR3 region has the DNA TGTGCCAGCAGCCAAGGCGGAGGGGCCTATGGCTACACCTTC.

This clonotype came up many times. The chain uses TRBV15 and TRBJ1-5; D is unclear. The CDR3 sequence is 12 residues long. V lost 1 base to trimming and J lost 5 bases, with 3 bases between them. Germline V lookup: CDR1 LNHNV, CDR2 YYDKDF (reference sequence). CDR3 loop: CATSRADQPQHF. For the CDR3, the DNA is TGTGCCACCAGCAGAGCAGATCAGCCCCAGCATTTT.

This clonotype was counted between two and nine times. This sequence joins TRBV4-2 and TRBJ1-2, with D tentatively TRBD1 (5 bases). Germline CDR1 reads LGHNA; CDR2 reads YNFKEQ. CDR3 size: 17 residues. Trimming took 1 base from V and 7 from J, leaving 22 bases between them. The CDR3 loop is CASSQGGPRSGTPGYTF. The CDR3 DNA sequence: TGTGCCAGCAGCCAAGGGGGACCGCGGAGCGGGACCCCTGGCTACACCTTC.

This clonotype was observed at least ten times. V usage is TRBV20-1 and J usage is TRBJ2-7; no reliable D call. The CDR3 is made up of 13 amino acids. The ends were cut back, 6 bases at V and 0 bases at J, with 12 bases in the middle. CDR1 DFQATT and CDR2 SNEGSKA come from the germline V gene (reference sequence). The CDR3 coding sequence is TGCAGTGCCCCGTCCCTTGGCTCCTACGAGCAGTACTTC. This gives the protein CSAPSLGSYEQYF.

This clonotype was counted many times. The V and J genes are TRBV5-1 and TRBJ2-6; D remains unclear. Germline V gene data show CDR1 as SGHRS and CDR2 as YFSETQ. The CDR3 extends over 18 amino acids. Trimming cost V 0 bases and J 0 bases, with 13 bases left between them. The CDR3 reads CASSLARTMSSGANVLTF. The CDR3, as DNA: TGCGCCAGCAGCTTGGCACGGACGATGAGCTCTGGGGCCAACGTCCTGACTTTC.

This clonotype was detected many times. The V and J genes are TRBV29-1 and TRBJ1-2; D gene ambiguous. The germline CDR1 and CDR2 sequences are SQVTM and ANQGSEA. The CDR3 is 14 residues long. The ends were cut back, 3 bases at V and 4 bases at J, with 15 bases in the middle. The CDR3, as DNA: TGCAGCGTTGATCTCAGTCAGACCACCTATGGCTACACCTTC. Protein product: CSVDLSQTTYGYTF.

The genes are TRBV15 and TRBJ2-3; 7 bases map to TRBD1. The length of the CDR3 is 16 residues. Germline CDR1 LNHNV, CDR2 YYDKDF (reference sequence). V lost 0 bases to trimming and J lost 3 bases; unmatched junction nucleotides: 6. CDR3 region: CATSRDAGGVTDTQYF. The CDR3 bases are TGTGCCACCAGCAGAGATGCAGGGGGAGTTACAGATACGCAGTATTTT.

This clonotype was seen repeatedly, ten times or more. The chain uses TRBV27 and TRBJ2-7; a weak D match, TRBD2 (7 bases). The germline V gene has CDR1 MNHEY and CDR2 SMNVEV (reference sequence). The CDR3 loop spans 13 amino acids. The V and J ends lost 7 bases and 0 bases respectively, with 10 bases between them. For the CDR3, the DNA is TGTGCCAGCATGGGGGGGGCCTCCTACGAGCAGTACTTC. Encoded protein: CASMGGASYEQYF.

At least ten counts were recorded for this clonotype. CDR3 protein: CATSRDRTATDTQYF. The CDR3, as DNA: TGTGCCACCAGCAGAGATCGGACAGCCACAGATACGCAGTATTTT. The chain uses TRBV15 and TRBJ2-3; D might be TRBD1 (6 bases). Germline V CDR1 and CDR2: LNHNV, YYDKDF (reference sequence). V lost 0 bases and J lost 2, with 9 bases in between. The CDR3 is 15 residues long.

This clonotype came up many times. The gene calls are TRBV4-2 and TRBJ2-1; 8 nucleotides match TRBD2. CDR1 is LGHNA and CDR2 is YNFKEQ in the germline V gene. The CDR3 extends over 16 amino acids. The ends lost 4 bases at V and 5 bases at J; junction bases unmatched: 10. As DNA, the CDR3 is TGTGCCAGCAGCCCTTATCTAGCGGGTTCAGACAATGAGCAGTTCTTC. It translates to CASSPYLAGSDNEQFF.

In this sample, this clonotype turned up many times. This sequence joins TRBV2 and TRBJ1-6, with D unresolved. Trimming pared 6 bases from V and 7 bases from J, leaving 4 bases between. Looked up from germline, CDR1 is SNHLY and CDR2 is FYNNEI. This CDR3 has 11 residues. The CDR3 DNA reads as TGTGCCAGCAGGGGAAATTCACCCCTCCACTTT. This sequence encodes CASRGNSPLHF. Variable domain in full (rest from reference TRBV2 and TRBJ1-6): EPEVTQTPSHQVTQMGQEVILRCVPISNHLYFYWYRQILGQKVEFLVSFYNNEISEKSEIFDDQFSVERPDGSNFTLKIRSTKLEDSAMYFCASRGNSPLHFGNGTRLTVT.

The chain joins TRBV29-1 to TRBJ1-2; D is perhaps TRBD1 (5 bases). Deletions cut 4 bases from V and 5 bases from J, with 14 bases between. This CDR3 is 13 amino acids long. CDR1 is SQVTM, CDR2 ANQGSEA, per germline. CDR3 in amino acids: CSVAPGGIYGYTF. DNA for the CDR3: TGCAGCGTTGCTCCCGGGGGAATATATGGCTACACCTTC.

There are a few counts of this clonotype. The chain recombines TRBV7-2 with TRBJ2-2; D might be TRBD2 (7 bases). V lost 5 bases to trimming and J lost 0 bases, with 16 bases between them. There are 17 residues in the CDR3. Germline-derived CDR1 and CDR2 are SGHTA and FQGNSA. The DNA for the CDR3 is TGTGCCAGCAGCCTGTCACGGGGGGCCGCGAACACCGGGGAGCTGTTTTTT. This sequence encodes CASSLSRGAANTGELFF.

This clonotype was seen ten or more times. The chain joins TRBV3-1 to TRBJ2-4; D is undetermined. Germline V gene data show CDR1 as LGHDT and CDR2 as YNNKEL (reference sequence). The CDR3 runs to 12 residues. V lost 1 base and J 9 bases, leaving 7 bases between the germline ends. As DNA, the CDR3 is TGTGCCAGCAGCCAAGTTGAGCGCATTCAGTACTTC. The encoded protein is CASSQVERIQYF.

This clonotype was picked up a small number of times. CDR3: CASSQGGAGSPLHF. The CDR3 DNA reads TGTGCCAGCAGCCAAGGGGGCGCGGGTTCACCCCTCCACTTT. The chain carries TRBV3-1 and TRBJ1-6; D is perhaps TRBD1 (5 bases). This CDR3 has 14 residues. V dropped 1 base and J dropped 9 bases, with 10 bases sitting between them. Germline-derived CDR1 and CDR2 are LGHDT and YNNKEL (reference sequence).

This clonotype was detected many times. This chain links TRBV15 with TRBJ1-1, with TRBD1 matching 11 bases. Germline CDR1 LNHNV, CDR2 YYDKDF (reference sequence). CDR3 size: 12 residues. V was pared by 6 bases and J by 14 bases, with 8 bases of the junction left unmatched. The CDR3 nucleotides are TGTGCCACCAGAGAGGGGACAGGGGGAAAGTTCTTT. It specifies CATREGTGGKFF.

The sample holds many counts of this clonotype. The V call is TRBV7-2, the J call TRBJ1-1, with 8 bases aligning to TRBD1. Trimming removed 8 bases from V and 11 bases from J; junction bases left unmatched: 13. CDR3 length: 13 residues. Germline V gene data show CDR1 as SGHTA and CDR2 as FQGNSA. This CDR3 reads CASEQGGNPVAFF. DNA of the CDR3: TGTGCCAGCGAACAGGGGGGAAATCCGGTCGCTTTCTTT.